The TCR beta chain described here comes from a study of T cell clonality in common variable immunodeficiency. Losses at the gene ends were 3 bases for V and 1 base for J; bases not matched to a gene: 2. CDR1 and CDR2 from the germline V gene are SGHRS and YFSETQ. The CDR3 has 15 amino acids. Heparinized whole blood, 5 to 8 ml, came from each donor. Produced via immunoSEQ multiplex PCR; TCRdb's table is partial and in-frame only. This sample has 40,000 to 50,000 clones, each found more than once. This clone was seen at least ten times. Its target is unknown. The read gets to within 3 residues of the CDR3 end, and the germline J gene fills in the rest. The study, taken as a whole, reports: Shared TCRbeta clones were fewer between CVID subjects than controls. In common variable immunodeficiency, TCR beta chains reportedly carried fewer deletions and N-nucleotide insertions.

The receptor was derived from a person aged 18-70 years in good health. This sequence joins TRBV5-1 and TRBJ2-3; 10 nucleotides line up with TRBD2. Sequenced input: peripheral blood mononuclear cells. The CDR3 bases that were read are TGCGCCAGCAGCTACGGACTAGCGGGCACAGATACG. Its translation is CASSYGLAGTDT. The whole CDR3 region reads CASSYGLAGTDTQYF.